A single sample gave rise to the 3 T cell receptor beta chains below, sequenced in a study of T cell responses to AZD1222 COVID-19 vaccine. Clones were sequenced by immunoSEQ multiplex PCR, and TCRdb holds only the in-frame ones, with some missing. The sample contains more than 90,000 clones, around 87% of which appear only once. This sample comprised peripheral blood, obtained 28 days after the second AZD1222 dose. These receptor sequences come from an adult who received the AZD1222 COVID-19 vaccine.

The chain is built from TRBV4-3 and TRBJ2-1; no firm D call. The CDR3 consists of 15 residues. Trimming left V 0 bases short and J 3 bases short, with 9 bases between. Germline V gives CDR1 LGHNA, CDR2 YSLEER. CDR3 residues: CASSQDPNVYNEQFF. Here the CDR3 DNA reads TGCGCCAGCAGCCAAGATCCAAATGTCTACAATGAGCAGTTCTTC.

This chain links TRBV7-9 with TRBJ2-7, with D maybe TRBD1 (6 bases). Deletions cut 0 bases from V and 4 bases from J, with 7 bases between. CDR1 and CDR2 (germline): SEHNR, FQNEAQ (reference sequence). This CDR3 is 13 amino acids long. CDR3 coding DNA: TGTGCCAGCAGCTTAGCACAGGGTTACGAGCAGTACTTC. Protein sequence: CASSLAQGYEQYF.

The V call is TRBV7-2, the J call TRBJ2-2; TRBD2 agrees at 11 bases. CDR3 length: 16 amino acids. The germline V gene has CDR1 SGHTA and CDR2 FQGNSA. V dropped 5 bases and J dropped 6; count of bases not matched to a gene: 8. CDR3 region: CASSVQGLAASGELFF. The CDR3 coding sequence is TGTGCCAGCAGCGTCCAGGGACTAGCGGCTTCCGGGGAGCTGTTTTTT. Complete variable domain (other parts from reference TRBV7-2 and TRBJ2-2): GAGVSQSPSNKVTEKGKDVELRCDPISGHTALYWYRQSLGQGLEFLIYFQGNSAPDKSGLPSDRFSAERTGGSVSTLTIQRTQQEDSAVYLCASSVQGLAASGELFFGEGSRLTVL.